Following are 21 T cell receptor beta chains from one sample sequenced in a study of blood T cell repertoires in COVID-19. Profiled with immunoSEQ multiplex PCR; TCRdb holds only in-frame clones, not every one. This repertoire shows more than 45,000 clones, about nine tenths found once; its top ten account for about 14%. Sequencing was carried out using peripheral blood. These receptors came from a man in his 70s with acute or convalescent COVID-19.

For this clone: This CDR3 is missing its conserved last phenylalanine or tryptophan, likely due to a read error. The CDR3 DNA reads TGTGCCAGCAGCGGACAGGGGCGACTATACGAGCAGTACCTC. Protein: CASSGQGRLYEQYL. This chain uses TRBV6-5 with TRBJ2-7; the match to TRBD1 covers 9 bases. The germline CDR1 and CDR2 sequences are MNHEY and SVGAGI. The CDR3 length is 14 residues. The trim removed 6 bases at V and 4 bases at J, leaving 7 bases unmatched.

The chain uses TRBV6-2 or TRBV6-3 and TRBJ1-1; 9 bases are a match to TRBD1. Germline assignment: CDR1 MNHEY and CDR2 SVGEGT. The CDR3 has 16 residues. V was clipped by 3 bases and J by 0 bases; unmatched bases: 5. The CDR3 DNA follows: TGTGCCAGCAGTTATTATGGGACAGGGATGAACACTGAAGCTTTCTTT. It codes for CASSYYGTGMNTEAFF.

The chain has TRBV3-1 (or the pseudogene TRBV3-2) and TRBJ2-5; no clear D gene. Trimming took 0 bases from V and 2 from J, leaving 7 bases between them. The germline V gene has CDR1 LGHDT and CDR2 YNNKEL (reference sequence). The CDR3 covers 14 residues. The CDR3 here is CASSQDCRQETQYF. CDR3 bases: TGTGCCAGCAGCCAAGATTGCAGGCAAGAGACCCAGTACTTC.

The rearrangement links TRBV19 to TRBJ1-2, with D possibly TRBD1 on 6 matching bases. Germline values: CDR1 LNHDA, CDR2 SQIVND (reference sequence). The V gene lost 8 bases and the J gene lost 5 bases, with 15 bases spanning the gap. There are 13 residues in the CDR3. The CDR3 coding sequence is TGTGCCAGTCAGCCAGGGGTTTGGTATGGCTACACCTTC. Translation gives CASQPGVWYGYTF.

The chain is built from TRBV23-1 and TRBJ1-6; 7 bases align to TRBD1. TRBV23-1 falls under the ORF class, with uncertain function. J lost 9 bases, V lost 0 bases, and 5 bases had no gene match. This CDR3 contains 15 residues. The chain's CDR3 is CASSQSEGTVSPLHF. CDR3 DNA: TGCGCCAGCAGTCAATCCGAGGGGACAGTTTCACCCCTCCACTTT.

The CDR3 nucleotides read TGTGCCAGCACCAGTTTTGAGGGTGAAGCTTTCTTT. Amino acids: CASTSFEGEAFF. The chain combines TRBV27 with TRBJ1-1, with D unclear. Trimming stripped 7 bases from V and 7 bases from J, with 13 bases between. Germline loops: CDR1 MNHEY, CDR2 SMNVEV (reference sequence). The CDR3 is 12 amino acids.

This clone was counted a few times. The CDR3 is CASSLLAGVISNTGELFF. The CDR3 DNA reads TGTGCCAGCAGCTTATTAGCGGGAGTTATCTCGAACACCGGGGAGCTGTTTTTT. This chain joins TRBV7-2 and TRBJ2-2, with 9 bases identical to TRBD2. Germline lookup yields CDR1 SGHTA and CDR2 FQGNSA. The CDR3 is 18 amino acids. The V and J ends lost 2 bases and 0 bases, in that order; junction bases with no gene match: 7. Combining the CDR3 with reference TRBV7-2 and TRBJ2-2 gives the whole variable domain GAGVSQSPSNKVTEKGKDVELRCDPISGHTALYWYRQSLGQGLEFLIYFQGNSAPDKSGLPSDRFSAERTGGSVSTLTIQRTQQEDSAVYLCASSLLAGVISNTGELFFGEGSRLTVL.

V and J are TRBV6-2 or TRBV6-3 and TRBJ2-7, with TRBD2 identical over 9 bases. V was pared by 5 bases and J by 2 bases, with 10 bases of the junction left unmatched. This CDR3 is built from 16 residues. CDR1 is MNHEY, CDR2 SVGEGT, per germline. CDR3 nucleotides: TGTGCCAGCAGTCGAATTACTAGCGGGCGCCCCTACGAGCAGTACTTC. This translates into CASSRITSGRPYEQYF.

The table lists this clone with a few counts. V gene TRBV5-1 combines with J gene TRBJ2-5, with 7 bases lining up with TRBD2. Looked up from germline, CDR1 is SGHRS and CDR2 is YFSETQ. The length of the CDR3 is 15 residues. Unmatched junction bases numbered 7, after V lost 4 bases and J lost 1 base. CDR3 amino acids: CASSLGPSGQETQYF. Written as DNA, the CDR3 is TGCGCCAGCAGCCTGGGCCCTAGCGGCCAAGAGACCCAGTACTTC.

V gene TRBV27 combines with J gene TRBJ2-2; TRBD2 matches at 7 bases. The V segment lost 3 bases and the J segment 6 bases; nucleotides outside the gene matches: 7. Germline V gene data show CDR1 as MNHEY and CDR2 as SMNVEV (reference sequence). The CDR3 extends over 15 amino acids. Written as DNA, the CDR3 is TGTGCCAGCAGTTTGGACTCCCGGGAGGCCGGGGAGCTGTTTTTT. Its translation is CASSLDSREAGELFF.

This chain links TRBV19 with TRBJ2-3, with TRBD1 as a possible D gene (6 bases). The V end was cut by 7 bases, the J end by 2 bases, with 22 bases between. The CDR3 runs 17 residues. CDR1 is LNHDA, CDR2 SQIVND, per germline (reference sequence). This chain's CDR3 is CASTDGGPRQSTDTQYF. CDR3 sequence (DNA): TGTGCCAGTACCGATGGGGGCCCCCGGCAGTCCACAGATACGCAGTATTTT.

J is TRBJ2-5 and V is TRBV18; 9 nucleotides agree with TRBD1. J was trimmed by 7 bases and V by 0 bases; bases with no gene match: 9. Per germline, CDR1 KGHSH and CDR2 LQKENI. There are 16 residues in the CDR3. Here the CDR3 reads CASSPPGTGLGGTQYF. CDR3 DNA sequence: TGTGCCAGCTCACCACCTGGGACAGGGTTAGGAGGGACCCAGTACTTC. Combining the CDR3 with reference TRBV18 and TRBJ2-5 gives the whole variable domain NAGVMQNPRHLVRRRGQEARLRCSPMKGHSHVYWYRQLPEEGLKFMVYLQKENIIDESGMPKERFSAEFPKEGPSILRIQQVVRGDSAAYFCASSPPGTGLGGTQYFGPGTRLLVL.

The rearrangement joins TRBV27 to TRBJ2-1; 7 nucleotides align to TRBD2. Trimming took 1 base from V and 7 from J; bases not matched to a gene: 7. The CDR3 consists of 15 residues. Germline CDR1 MNHEY, CDR2 SMNVEV (reference sequence). CDR3 bases: TGTGCCAGCAGTTTATGGGCTAGCGGCATAAATGAGCAGTTCTTC. It codes for CASSLWASGINEQFF.

The chain carries TRBV19 and TRBJ2-7; 12 bases line up with TRBD2. This CDR3 spans 15 amino acids. Germline V gene sequence: CDR1 LNHDA, CDR2 SQIVND (reference sequence). V trimming: 8 bases; J trimming: 5 bases; junction bases outside the gene matches: 10. This CDR3 is CASETTLAGGNEQYF. As DNA, the CDR3 is TGTGCCAGTGAAACAACACTAGCGGGAGGCAACGAGCAGTACTTC.

This chain uses TRBV6-5 with TRBJ2-3, with 7 bases lining up with TRBD2. The CDR3 has 14 residues. Germline values: CDR1 MNHEY, CDR2 SVGAGI. V shed 8 bases and J 0 bases; nucleotides not matched to a gene: 5. The CDR3 reads CASRLASSTDTQYF. Here the CDR3 DNA reads TGTGCCAGCCGACTAGCATCTAGCACAGATACGCAGTATTTT.

This chain connects TRBV28 to TRBJ2-3; 8 bases are shared with TRBD2. Germline CDR1 MDHEN, CDR2 SYDVKM. There are 16 residues in the CDR3. J gave up 1 base and V 6 bases, and 9 bases lay outside the gene matches. The CDR3: CASSNHGGGRTDTQYF. The CDR3 DNA reads as TGTGCCAGCAGCAACCACGGGGGGGGGCGCACAGATACGCAGTATTTT. Combining the CDR3 with reference TRBV28 and TRBJ2-3 gives the whole variable domain DVKVTQSSRYLVKRTGEKVFLECVQDMDHENMFWYRQDPGLGLRLIYFSYDVKMKEKGDIPEGYSVSREKKERFSLILESASTNQTSMYLCASSNHGGGRTDTQYFGPGTRLTVL.

The V gene is TRBV28, the J gene TRBJ2-3, with D uncertain. The V gene lost 2 bases and the J gene lost 0 bases, with 12 bases spanning the gap. Looked up from germline, CDR1 is MDHEN and CDR2 is SYDVKM. The CDR3 has 16 amino acids. The CDR3: CASSLGQWSSTDTQYF. The CDR3 region has the DNA TGTGCCAGCAGTTTAGGGCAGTGGTCCAGCACAGATACGCAGTATTTT.

V usage is TRBV28 and J usage is TRBJ2-2; 9 bases fit TRBD1. The CDR3 is 17 residues long. CDR1 and CDR2 from the germline V gene are MDHEN and SYDVKM. The V and J ends lost 6 bases and 3 bases, in that order; junction bases with no gene match: 11. The CDR3 reads CASSPTTGQGYTGELFF. CDR3 nucleotide sequence: TGTGCCAGCAGCCCGACCACGGGACAGGGATACACCGGGGAGCTGTTTTTT.

CDR3 in amino acids: CASTPGGETYEQYV. The CDR3 DNA sequence: TGTGCCAGCACCCCGGGGGGGGAGACCTACGAGCAGTACGTC. The chain recombines TRBV6-6 with TRBJ2-7; 8 nucleotides agree with TRBD2. With V trimmed by 7 bases and J by 2 bases, 7 bases remained unmatched. CDR1 MNHNY and CDR2 SVGAGI come from the germline V gene (reference sequence). The CDR3 has 14 residues.

The rearrangement links TRBV3-1 (or the pseudogene TRBV3-2) to TRBJ2-3; 7 bases map to TRBD2. V lost 1 base and J lost 3; bases outside the gene matches: 4. The CDR3 is made up of 15 amino acids. CDR1 LGHDT and CDR2 YNNKEL come from the germline V gene (reference sequence). CDR3 sequence reads: CASSQGPGGTDTQYF. As DNA, the CDR3 is TGTGCCAGCAGCCAAGGCCCGGGAGGTACAGATACGCAGTATTTT.

This clone showed up just a few times. The chain carries TRBV5-5 and TRBJ2-7; D may be TRBD2 (5 bases). Trimming shortened V by 0 bases and J by 3 bases, and 10 bases separated the two germline ends. Per the germline V gene, CDR1 is SGHKS and CDR2 is YYEKEE (reference sequence). The CDR3 totals 14 residues. The CDR3 DNA reads as TGTGCCAGCAGCTTGGTTGGGAGAAGCTACGAGCAGTACTTC. Its protein product is CASSLVGRSYEQYF.